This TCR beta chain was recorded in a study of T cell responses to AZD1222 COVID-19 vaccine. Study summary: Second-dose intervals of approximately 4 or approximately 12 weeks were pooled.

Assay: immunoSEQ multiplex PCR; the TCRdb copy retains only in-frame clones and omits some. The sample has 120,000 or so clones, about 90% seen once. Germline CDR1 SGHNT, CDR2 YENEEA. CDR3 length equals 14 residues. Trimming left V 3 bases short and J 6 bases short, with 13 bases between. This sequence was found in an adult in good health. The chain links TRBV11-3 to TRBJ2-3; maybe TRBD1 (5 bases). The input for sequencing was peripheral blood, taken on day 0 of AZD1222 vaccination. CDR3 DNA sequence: TGTGCCAGCAGCTTTGGGTGGGGCCAGGATACGCAGTATTTT. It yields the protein CASSFGWGQDTQYF.